These T cell receptor beta chains were read from a single sample in a study of T cell responses to AZD1222 COVID-19 vaccine. This table comes from immunoSEQ multiplex PCR, and its TCRdb copy is limited to in-frame clones, with some not included. The sample lists 80,000 or so clones, approximately 92% occurring once. This material consisted of peripheral blood, taken 28 days after the second AZD1222 dose. These receptors all come from an adult who received the AZD1222 COVID-19 vaccine. The CDR3 runs from the conserved cysteine through the conserved F or W. The order of the fields is V gene, J gene, clone size, D gene, CDR3 protein, CDR3 DNA. The D gene is left open where the match is weak. Only some rows state a clone size, as once, few, many or a class for expanded clones.

v_gene: TRBV7-6
j_gene: TRBJ1-5
abundance: .
d_gene: .
CDR3aa: CASSLGEGYNQPQHF
CDR3nt: TGTGCCAGCAGCTTAGGGGAGGGGTACAATCAGCCCCAGCATTTT

v_gene: TRBV9
j_gene: TRBJ2-1
abundance: .
d_gene: .
CDR3aa: CASTSLADYNEQFF
CDR3nt: TGTGCCAGCACGTCACTAGCAGACTACAATGAGCAGTTCTTC

v_gene: TRBV19
j_gene: TRBJ2-1
abundance: .
d_gene: TRBD2
CDR3aa: CASSIRLANNEQFF
CDR3nt: TGTGCCAGTAGTATAAGACTAGCGAACAATGAGCAGTTCTTC

v_gene: TRBV12-3/TRBV12-4
j_gene: TRBJ2-7
abundance: once
d_gene: .
CDR3aa: CASSLVGALVQYF
CDR3nt: TGTGCCAGCAGTTTAGTGGGGGCATTGGTGCAGTACTTC

v_gene: TRBV4-1
j_gene: TRBJ2-3
abundance: .
d_gene: TRBD2
CDR3aa: CASSEEKLAGGTDTQYF
CDR3nt: TGCGCCAGCAGCGAAGAAAAATTAGCGGGAGGCACAGATACGCAGTATTTT

v_gene: TRBV5-1
j_gene: TRBJ2-3
abundance: .
d_gene: .
CDR3aa: CASSLGGSGSTDTQYF
CDR3nt: TGCGCCAGCAGCTTGGGTGGTAGCGGAAGCACAGATACGCAGTATTTT

v_gene: TRBV5-5
j_gene: TRBJ1-1
abundance: .
d_gene: .
CDR3aa: CASTLDPGGVRRYTEAFF
CDR3nt: TGTGCCAGCACCCTCGACCCCGGGGGCGTGAGGCGGTACACTGAAGCTTTCTTT

v_gene: TRBV7-6
j_gene: TRBJ1-4
abundance: .
d_gene: .
CDR3aa: CASSQGHGVNEKLFF
CDR3nt: TGTGCCAGCAGCCAAGGCCACGGGGTAAATGAAAAACTGTTTTTT

v_gene: TRBV11-2
j_gene: TRBJ1-3
abundance: .
d_gene: TRBD1
CDR3aa: CASSSPTGGGNTIYF
CDR3nt: TGTGCCAGCAGCTCCCCGACAGGGGGCGGAAACACCATATATTTT

v_gene: TRBV5-1
j_gene: TRBJ1-5
abundance: .
d_gene: .
CDR3aa: CASSYSGDSNQPQHF
CDR3nt: TGCGCCAGCAGCTACTCAGGGGATAGCAATCAGCCCCAGCATTTT

v_gene: TRBV2
j_gene: TRBJ1-3
abundance: .
d_gene: .
CDR3aa: CASKIFSGNTIYF
CDR3nt: TGTGCCAGCAAAATCTTCTCTGGAAACACCATATATTTT

v_gene: TRBV3-1/TRBV3-2
j_gene: TRBJ2-7
abundance: .
d_gene: .
CDR3aa: CASSPRAVDEQYF
CDR3nt: TGTGCCAGCAGCCCCCGCGCAGTCGACGAGCAGTACTTC

v_gene: TRBV3-1/TRBV3-2
j_gene: TRBJ1-1
abundance: .
d_gene: .
CDR3aa: CASSQDSLNTEAFF
CDR3nt: TGTGCCAGCAGCCAAGACAGCTTGAACACTGAAGCTTTCTTT

v_gene: TRBV19
j_gene: TRBJ1-2
abundance: .
d_gene: .
CDR3aa: CASRTTRTDNYGYTF
CDR3nt: TGTGCCAGTAGGACAACCCGGACGGATAACTATGGCTACACCTTC

v_gene: TRBV6-5
j_gene: TRBJ1-1
abundance: .
d_gene: .
CDR3aa: CASSFTGFLGTEAFF
CDR3nt: TGTGCCAGCAGCTTTACCGGGTTCCTGGGCACTGAAGCTTTCTTT

v_gene: TRBV4-2
j_gene: TRBJ2-3
abundance: .
d_gene: TRBD2
CDR3aa: CASSWGTSGTDTQYF
CDR3nt: TGTGCCAGCAGCTGGGGGACTAGCGGTACAGATACGCAGTATTTT

v_gene: TRBV7-3
j_gene: TRBJ2-3
abundance: .
d_gene: TRBD2
CDR3aa: CASSLPGGPTDTQYF
CDR3nt: TGTGCCAGCAGCTTACCGGGAGGCCCCACAGATACGCAGTATTTT

v_gene: TRBV10-1
j_gene: TRBJ2-2
abundance: .
d_gene: TRBD1
CDR3aa: CASRTDRGSNTGELFF
CDR3nt: TGCGCCAGCAGGACCGACAGGGGATCGAACACCGGGGAGCTGTTTTTT